The T cell receptor beta chain described here comes from a study of cytomegalovirus exposure and HLA in healthy donors. This clone was detected only once. The CDR3 totals 15 residues. V was pared by 0 bases and J by 3 bases, with 12 bases between. The germline CDR1 and CDR2 sequences are SGHRS and YFSETQ. PCR used 60 Vbeta primers and 13 Jbeta primers. The protocol was immunoSEQ multiplex PCR, while the TCRdb copy is restricted to in-frame clones and leaves out a portion. The sample records about 87,000 clones, under 80% being singletons. Sequencing input: PBMCs. The V call is TRBV5-1, the J call TRBJ2-5; D is perhaps TRBD2 (6 bases). This sequence was found in a man in his thirties or forties in good health and CMV-seropositive. The CDR3 spells CASSLEAGREETQYF. DNA of the CDR3: TGCGCCAGCAGCTTGGAGGCGGGGCGCGAAGAGACCCAGTACTTC. The full variable domain, rest sourced from reference TRBV5-1 and TRBJ2-5, is KAGVTQTPRYLIKTRGQQVTLSCSPISGHRSVSWYQQTPGQGLQFLFEYFSETQRNKGNFPGRFSGRQFSNSRSEMNVSTLELGDSALYLCASSLEAGREETQYFGPGTRLLVL.